The 22 T cell receptor beta chains listed next were all sequenced from one sample in a study of cytomegalovirus exposure and HLA in healthy donors. Both 60 Vbeta primers and 13 Jbeta primers went into the PCR. Repertoires were generated with immunoSEQ multiplex PCR, while TCRdb's copy carries only in-frame clones and drops some. The sample lists 90,000 to 100,000 clones; 82% were seen once. Input material: PBMCs. The receptors come from a man aged 50 or older in good health and CMV-seronegative.

The CDR3 region has the DNA TGCGCCAGCAGCTTCGACGGGGAGAACACTGAAGCTTTCTTT. It is translated as CASSFDGENTEAFF. This chain connects TRBV5-1 to TRBJ1-1; no reliable D call. This CDR3 has 14 residues. Germline CDR1 SGHRS, CDR2 YFSETQ. V lost 2 bases and J lost 1, with 9 bases in between. Together with reference TRBV5-1 and TRBJ1-1, the CDR3 gives the full variable domain: KAGVTQTPRYLIKTRGQQVTLSCSPISGHRSVSWYQQTPGQGLQFLFEYFSETQRNKGNFPGRFSGRQFSNSRSEMNVSTLELGDSALYLCASSFDGENTEAFFGQGTRLTVV.

The V and J genes are TRBV5-1 and TRBJ1-2, with 8 bases that match TRBD1. This CDR3 has 19 residues. Per the germline V gene, CDR1 is SGHRS and CDR2 is YFSETQ. Trimming at V came to 5 bases and at J to 0 bases, leaving 18 bases not matched to a gene. This CDR3 reads CASSSLQGTGGNSNYGYTF. Here the CDR3 DNA reads TGCGCCAGCAGTTCCCTCCAGGGTACAGGGGGTAATTCTAACTATGGCTACACCTTC. Based on the CDR3 plus reference TRBV5-1 and TRBJ1-2, the full variable domain is KAGVTQTPRYLIKTRGQQVTLSCSPISGHRSVSWYQQTPGQGLQFLFEYFSETQRNKGNFPGRFSGRQFSNSRSEMNVSTLELGDSALYLCASSSLQGTGGNSNYGYTFGSGTRLTVV.

The chain carries TRBV10-3 and TRBJ1-1, with 7 bases matching TRBD1. The CDR3 runs 15 residues. Trimming cost V 4 bases and J 5 bases; bases outside gene matches: 10. Germline V gives CDR1 ENHRY, CDR2 SYGVKD. CDR3 sequence: CAISGNRGGPTEAFF. The CDR3 nucleotides are TGTGCCATCAGTGGCAACAGGGGAGGACCTACTGAAGCTTTCTTT.

V and J are TRBV7-2 and TRBJ1-1; 7 bases map to TRBD1. J gave up 6 bases and V 3 bases, and 10 bases lay outside the gene matches. From germline, CDR1 is SGHTA and CDR2 FQGNSA. The length of the CDR3 is 15 residues. The CDR3 nucleotides are TGTGCCAGCAGCTTTTTTGGAGGGGGCGAGGCTGAAGCTTTCTTT. It translates to CASSFFGGGEAEAFF.

The genes are TRBV10-3 and TRBJ2-3; D might be TRBD2 (5 bases). V dropped 4 bases and J dropped 1 base, with 9 bases sitting between them. Germline V gene lookup returns CDR1 ENHRY and CDR2 SYGVKD. The CDR3 is made up of 14 amino acids. As DNA, the CDR3 is TGTGCCATCAGTGGACGGGAAGGCACAGATACGCAGTATTTT. Protein product: CAISGREGTDTQYF.

The rearrangement links TRBV28 to TRBJ2-3; 7 nucleotides match TRBD2. Germline V gives CDR1 MDHEN, CDR2 SYDVKM. The length of the CDR3 is 15 residues. Trimming at V came to 1 base and at J to 6 bases, leaving 7 bases not matched to a gene. CDR3 sequence: CASSLFGGEGDTQYF. The CDR3 DNA reads TGTGCCAGCAGTTTATTTGGCGGGGAGGGGGATACGCAGTATTTT.

V gene TRBV7-2 combines with J gene TRBJ2-3, with 7 bases that match TRBD2. The CDR3 is 16 residues long. V shed 3 bases, J shed 2 bases, and the junction held 8 bases outside the gene matches. Germline-derived CDR1 and CDR2 are SGHTA and FQGNSA. CDR3 in amino acids: CASSLVAGRHTDTQYF. Written as DNA, the CDR3 is TGTGCCAGCAGCTTGGTAGCGGGCCGCCACACAGATACGCAGTATTTT. The whole variable domain, remainder taken from reference TRBV7-2 and TRBJ2-3, is GAGVSQSPSNKVTEKGKDVELRCDPISGHTALYWYRQSLGQGLEFLIYFQGNSAPDKSGLPSDRFSAERTGGSVSTLTIQRTQQEDSAVYLCASSLVAGRHTDTQYFGPGTRLTVL.

The J gene is TRBJ2-5, the V gene TRBV6-5; 8 positions agree with TRBD1. Germline CDR1 and CDR2: MNHEY and SVGAGI. The J segment lost 5 bases and the V segment lost 5 bases, leaving 10 bases of the junction unmatched. The CDR3 covers 15 residues. This CDR3 is CASSPRTGPGETQYF. In DNA, the CDR3 is TGTGCCAGCAGTCCCCGGACAGGGCCAGGGGAGACCCAGTACTTC.

This clone was seen only a few times. This chain joins TRBV29-1 and TRBJ1-2; 12 bases match TRBD1. From germline, CDR1 is SQVTM and CDR2 ANQGSEA. This CDR3 is built from 12 residues. Losses at the gene ends were 6 bases for V and 7 bases for J; bases not matched to a gene: 3. The CDR3 coding sequence is TGCAGCGTCCCGGGACAGGGGGCTGGCTACACCTTC. It is translated as CSVPGQGAGYTF.

The gene calls are TRBV29-1 and TRBJ2-1, with 8 nucleotides matching TRBD1. Germline CDR1 SQVTM, CDR2 ANQGSEA. The CDR3 consists of 15 residues. With V trimmed by 5 bases and J by 2 bases, 8 bases remained unmatched. The CDR3 loop is CSVPLDRGTYNEQFF. DNA for the CDR3: TGCAGCGTTCCCCTTGACAGGGGAACCTACAATGAGCAGTTCTTC.

The V call is TRBV19, the J call TRBJ2-1; D unclear. Germline V gene sequence: CDR1 LNHDA, CDR2 SQIVND (reference sequence). The CDR3 is 14 amino acids. Deletions cut 5 bases from V and 3 bases from J, with 11 bases between. The DNA of the CDR3 is TGTGCCAGTAGTCCCAGTTCCTTCTACAATGAGCAGTTCTTC. The encoded protein is CASSPSSFYNEQFF.

The V gene is TRBV6-4, the J gene TRBJ1-2; 7 bases are a match to TRBD1. Germline V lookup: CDR1 MRHNA, CDR2 SNTAGT. J gave up 5 bases and V 3 bases, and 3 bases lay outside the gene matches. The CDR3 runs to 13 residues. CDR3 in amino acids: CASSEEQGYGYTF. CDR3 coding DNA: TGTGCCAGCAGTGAAGAACAGGGGTATGGCTACACCTTC.

The chain links TRBV5-1 to TRBJ2-3; 9 bases are a match to TRBD2. The CDR3 loop spans 15 amino acids. Trimming removed 6 bases from V and 6 bases from J; junction bases left unmatched: 11. Germline CDR1 and CDR2: SGHRS and YFSETQ. This CDR3 reads CASNPSSGKGDTQYF. CDR3 nucleotides: TGCGCCAGCAATCCTTCTAGCGGGAAAGGGGATACGCAGTATTTT.

In this sample, this clone turned up once. J is TRBJ2-1 and V is TRBV2; the match to TRBD1 covers 7 bases. CDR3 size: 16 residues. Germline V CDR1 and CDR2: SNHLY, FYNNEI. V was clipped by 2 bases and J by 7 bases; unmatched bases: 11. CDR3 nucleotides: TGTGCCAGCAGTGAATCTGAGACAGGGCTTTGGAATGAGCAGTTCTTC. It specifies CASSESETGLWNEQFF.

This chain links TRBV27 with TRBJ2-7; TRBD2 matches at 7 bases. The V segment lost 5 bases and the J segment 5 bases; nucleotides outside the gene matches: 9. Germline CDR1 is MNHEY and CDR2 is SMNVEV (reference sequence). The CDR3 runs 14 residues. CDR3 in DNA: TGTGCCAGCAGTGGACCGGCGACTAGCCACGAGCAGTACTTC. Its protein product is CASSGPATSHEQYF.

The rearrangement uses TRBV19 and TRBJ2-1, with TRBD1 matching over 9 bases. The germline CDR1 and CDR2 sequences are LNHDA and SQIVND (reference sequence). The length of the CDR3 is 16 residues. V gave up 5 bases and J gave up 7 bases; unmatched junction bases: 12. The DNA of the CDR3 is TGTGCCAGTAGTGCCACAGGGGGCGCGAGGGCGAATGAGCAGTTCTTC. It codes for CASSATGGARANEQFF.

The chain carries TRBV5-1 and TRBJ2-6; D gene ambiguous. Trimming stripped 0 bases from V and 3 bases from J, with 16 bases between. The CDR3 runs 18 residues. Germline assignment: CDR1 SGHRS and CDR2 YFSETQ. For the CDR3, the DNA is TGCGCCAGCAGCTTGGATCCCACAGCCCGCATTGGGGCCAACGTCCTGACTTTC. It is translated as CASSLDPTARIGANVLTF.

The chain employs TRBV11-2 and TRBJ2-3; D perhaps matches TRBD1 (6 bases). The CDR3 spans 15 residues. Trimming shortened V by 4 bases and J by 1 base, and 12 bases separated the two germline ends. Germline assignment: CDR1 SGHAT and CDR2 FQNNGV. CDR3 coding DNA: TGTGCCAGCAGCTCCGGGGACACACGCACAGATACGCAGTATTTT. Its translation is CASSSGDTRTDTQYF.

The chain combines TRBV5-1 with TRBJ2-5, with a possible D match to TRBD1 (6 bases). Germline V gene lookup returns CDR1 SGHRS and CDR2 YFSETQ. Trimming stripped 1 base from V and 1 base from J, with 8 bases between. The CDR3 sequence is 14 residues long. The CDR3 loop reads CASSLSQGQETQYF. DNA of the CDR3: TGCGCCAGCAGCTTGTCACAGGGCCAAGAGACCCAGTACTTC.

The V call is TRBV2, the J call TRBJ2-2; the match to TRBD2 covers 7 bases. The V gene end was trimmed by 4 bases and the J gene end by 2 bases; junction bases not matched to a gene: 7. This CDR3 contains 16 residues. Looked up from germline, CDR1 is SNHLY and CDR2 is FYNNEI. CDR3 bases: TGTGCCAGCAGTGTATTTGGGGAGGGTAACACCGGGGAGCTGTTTTTT. Protein sequence: CASSVFGEGNTGELFF.

J is TRBJ2-3 and V is TRBV5-1; weak D call: TRBD2 (5 bases). V lost 0 bases to trimming and J lost 0 bases, with 5 bases between them. This CDR3 has 14 amino acids. Germline V gives CDR1 SGHRS, CDR2 YFSETQ. The CDR3 loop is CASSLERSTDTQYF. The CDR3 DNA is TGCGCCAGCAGCTTGGAGCGGAGCACAGATACGCAGTATTTT.

With regard to this clone: In the same sample, other DNA sequences code for this CDR3. The chain links TRBV6-5 to TRBJ2-1; tentatively, D is TRBD1 (6 bases). V gave up 0 bases and J gave up 0 bases, with 6 bases separating them. The germline CDR1 and CDR2 sequences are MNHEY and SVGAGI. The CDR3 contains 15 residues. The DNA of the CDR3 is TGTGCCAGCAGTTACTCAGGGGGCTCCTACAATGAGCAGTTCTTC. Protein product: CASSYSGGSYNEQFF.